This TCR beta chain was recovered during a study of radiation and T cells in renal cell carcinoma. Here immunoSEQ multiplex PCR was the method, and the copy in TCRdb shows in-frame clones only, minus some. The sample holds around 74,000 clones, roughly 80% seen once. Germline values: CDR1 SNHLY, CDR2 FYNNEI. Deletions cut 11 bases from V and 2 bases from J, with 15 bases between. The CDR3 extends over 13 amino acids. Sample time point: blood 4 weeks post-SBRT, at nephrectomy. Indicated treatment: 15 Gy SBRT to primary tumor, nephrectomy 4 weeks later. This TCR derives from a woman aged 55-75 years with renal cell carcinoma. Material: blood, obtained from a patient whose treatment included radiotherapy and nephrectomy. The chain couples TRBV2 to TRBJ1-1; D gene ambiguous. DNA for the CDR3: TGTGCCGGAGGTCAGCGGCCTAACACTGAAGCTTTCTTT. It yields the protein CAGGQRPNTEAFF.